This note documents a single T cell receptor beta chain sequence. Its specificity is unknown. This CDR3 spans 14 amino acids. V was trimmed by 5 bases and J by 0 bases, leaving 11 bases between them. Germline CDR1 reads GTSNPN; CDR2 reads SVGIG (reference sequence). This sample was included in a study of shared clonotypes between healthy human individuals. Repertoires were generated with immunoSEQ multiplex PCR, while TCRdb's copy carries only in-frame clones and drops some. The sample holds around 510,000 clones, roughly 79% seen once. Overall study results and limits: Having only a few donors restricted how much genetic and exposure-history diversity was captured. Expectations were that clonotype sharing among donors would be affected by sequencing depth.

This clonotype originated in a woman aged 40 to 55 in good health. Some clones in this sample may be carry-over from other donors' samples. The chain couples TRBV30 to TRBJ1-3; tentatively, D is TRBD1 (5 bases). Sequences were obtained from PBMCs. The CDR3 spells CAWGGASSGNTIYF. The CDR3 DNA follows: TGTGCCTGGGGGGGAGCCAGCTCTGGAAACACCATATATTTT. The variable domain in full, completed from reference TRBV30 and TRBJ1-3, reads SQTIHQWPATLVQPVGSPLSLECTVEGTSNPNLYWYRQAAGRGLQLLFYSVGIGQISSEVPQNLSASRPQDRQFILSSKKLLLSDSGFYLCAWGGASSGNTIYFGEGSWLTVV.